The sequence of this T cell receptor beta chain was determined in a study of Graves' ophthalmopathy and Graves' hyperthyroidism. Germline-derived CDR1 and CDR2 are DFQATT and SNEGSKA (reference sequence). The CDR3 runs to 11 residues. V shed 7 bases and J shed 0 bases, with 6 bases lying between them. The TCR beta CDR3 regions underwent amplification from RNA transcripts. HTBI primers served in a first-round RT-PCR, which a second-round multiplex PCR followed. TCRdb used MiXCR to reprocess the multiplex PCR reads, holding one entry per CDR3 protein. The data show 650,000 to 900,000 distinct CDR3 sequences, 40% seen once.

The chain couples TRBV20-1 to TRBJ2-5; a possible D gene is TRBD1 (5 bases). This TCR was sampled from an adult man with Graves' ophthalmopathy. The sample taken for sequencing was peripheral blood. The CDR3 DNA is TGCAGTGGACAGCACCAAGAGACCCAGTACTTC. Protein: CSGQHQETQYF.